This passage covers 15 T cell receptor beta chains from one sample sequenced in a study of a mutant IDH1 vaccine in newly diagnosed glioma. Profiled with immunoSEQ multiplex PCR; TCRdb holds only in-frame clones, not every one. The repertoire holds around 60,000 clones, 81% seen once, with less than 7% in the top ten. Time point of the sample: week 35, safety follow-up. Doses consisted of 300 ug of mutant IDH1 20-mer peptide each, paired with topical imiquimod. Their target antigens are unknown. The sample consisted of PBMCs, taken from a glioma patient whose treatment included an IDH1 peptide vaccine. The receptors derive from a middle-aged man with glioma.

The V gene is TRBV18, the J gene TRBJ2-5, with 9 positions matching TRBD1. With 3 bases clipped from V and 7 bases from J, the junction kept 9 bases outside the gene matches. Germline CDR1 and CDR2: KGHSH and LQKENI. The CDR3 runs 15 residues. For the CDR3, the DNA is TGTGCCAGCTCACCGTCCACGGGACAGGGCAGGACCCAGTACTTC. Translated: CASSPSTGQGRTQYF.

The rearrangement links TRBV11-1 to TRBJ2-3, with no clear D. CDR1 and CDR2 (germline): SGHAT, FQDESV (reference sequence). V lost 5 bases, J lost 0 bases, and 3 bases lay in between. CDR3 length: 12 amino acids. CDR3 in amino acids: CASSQSTDTQYF. The CDR3 DNA reads TGTGCCAGCAGCCAAAGCACAGATACGCAGTATTTT.

The rearrangement joins TRBV28 to TRBJ1-4; D is perhaps TRBD1 (5 bases). Germline V lookup: CDR1 MDHEN, CDR2 SYDVKM. The CDR3 consists of 14 residues. V dropped 7 bases and J dropped 8 bases, with 17 bases sitting between them. CDR3 sequence (DNA): TGTGCCAGCAAGCGGGGCCCGTGGAAAGAAAAACTGTTTTTT. This sequence encodes CASKRGPWKEKLFF.

This clone was recorded once. The chain links TRBV7-9 to TRBJ2-7; D remains ambiguous. Germline assignment: CDR1 SEHNR and CDR2 FQNEAQ (reference sequence). This CDR3 has 11 residues. V was shortened by 5 bases and J by 3 bases, with 5 bases between the two germline ends. The CDR3 spells CASSPRYEQYF. CDR3 nucleotide sequence: TGTGCCAGCAGCCCTCGCTACGAGCAGTACTTC.

The chain combines TRBV13 with TRBJ2-1; D may be TRBD1 or TRBD2 (5 bases each). The CDR3 has 12 amino acids. The V end lost 1 base, the J end lost 9 bases, and 7 bases lay between the germline ends. Germline V gene sequence: CDR1 PRHDT, CDR2 FYEKMQ (reference sequence). The DNA for the CDR3 is TGTGCCAGCAGCTTAGTCGGGACTGAGCAGTTCTTC. It specifies CASSLVGTEQFF.

The V call is TRBV11-2, the J call TRBJ2-3, with TRBD2 as a possible D gene (5 bases). With 5 bases removed from V and 7 bases from J, the gap between germline ends came to 19 bases. The length of the CDR3 is 15 residues. Germline values: CDR1 SGHAT, CDR2 FQNNGV. The CDR3 DNA sequence: TGTGCCAGCAGCCCTTTCGCGGGTTCGTTGAATACGCAGTATTTT. Protein product: CASSPFAGSLNTQYF.

This clone was picked up a small number of times. The gene calls are TRBV7-6 and TRBJ2-5; TRBD2 matches 10 bases. The V gene end was trimmed by 4 bases and the J gene end by 5 bases; junction bases not matched to a gene: 10. The CDR3 spans 16 residues. Per the germline V gene, CDR1 is SGHVS and CDR2 is FNYEAQ. Here the CDR3 DNA reads TGTGCCAGCAGCTCCTCAGCGGGGGGGCGGCGGGAGACCCAGTACTTC. Protein: CASSSSAGGRRETQYF.

The chain couples TRBV5-1 to TRBJ2-5; 7 bases line up with TRBD1. CDR1 is SGHRS, CDR2 YFSETQ, per germline. CDR3 length equals 16 residues. The trim removed 3 bases at V and 0 bases at J, leaving 8 bases unmatched. CDR3 protein: CASSSGQIPYQETQYF. Written as DNA, the CDR3 is TGCGCCAGCAGCTCGGGACAGATCCCGTACCAAGAGACCCAGTACTTC.

The rearrangement links TRBV19 to TRBJ1-5; TRBD1 might be the D (5 bases). From germline, CDR1 is LNHDA and CDR2 SQIVND (reference sequence). The CDR3 extends over 17 amino acids. V dropped 6 bases and J dropped 0 bases, with 18 bases sitting between them. This chain's CDR3 is CASRPAGGRDSNQPQHF. The CDR3, as DNA: TGTGCCAGTAGACCCGCGGGGGGTCGGGATAGCAATCAGCCCCAGCATTTT. Together with reference TRBV19 and TRBJ1-5, the CDR3 gives the full variable domain: DGGITQSPKYLFRKEGQNVTLSCEQNLNHDAMYWYRQDPGQGLRLIYYSQIVNDFQKGDIAEGYSVSREKKESFPLTVTSAQKNPTAFYLCASRPAGGRDSNQPQHFGDGTRLSIL.

This sequence joins TRBV11-2 and TRBJ2-2; 7 nucleotides line up with TRBD1. The CDR3 consists of 17 residues. CDR1 SGHAT and CDR2 FQNNGV come from the germline V gene. The ends lost 4 bases at V and 4 bases at J; junction bases unmatched: 12. The CDR3 spells CASSSPGQWSSTGELFF. CDR3 DNA sequence: TGTGCCAGCAGCTCCCCGGGACAGTGGAGTAGCACCGGGGAGCTGTTTTTT.

The V and J genes are TRBV9 and TRBJ2-3; TRBD2 matches 7 bases. CDR1 SGDLS and CDR2 YYNGEE come from the germline V gene. With V trimmed by 4 bases and J by 3 bases, 8 bases remained unmatched. The CDR3 covers 15 residues. CDR3 DNA: TGTGCCAGCAGCCTTTCAGCGGGATCGACAGATACGCAGTATTTT. Its translation: CASSLSAGSTDTQYF.

The chain carries TRBV11-3 and TRBJ2-5; TRBD2 is a possible D gene (6 bases). The germline V gene encodes CDR1 SGHNT and CDR2 YENEEA. This CDR3 is 15 amino acids long. Between the trimmed V and J ends, which lost 0 bases and 4 bases, there was a span of 12 bases. The CDR3 loop reads CASSLDGGSTETQYF. CDR3 bases: TGTGCCAGCAGCTTAGACGGGGGTTCCACAGAGACCCAGTACTTC.

The rearrangement uses TRBV5-8 and TRBJ1-3; no firm D call. V was pared by 9 bases and J by 0 bases, with 10 bases between. Per germline, CDR1 SGHTS and CDR2 YDEGEE. The CDR3 has 13 residues. The CDR3 loop is CAIERGSGNTIYF. The CDR3 nucleotides are TGTGCCATAGAACGGGGCTCTGGAAACACCATATATTTT.

This sequence joins TRBV6-6 and TRBJ2-7; D gene unclear. In germline, CDR1 is MNHNY, CDR2 SVGAGI (reference sequence). The CDR3 covers 15 residues. V lost 2 bases to trimming and J lost 0 bases, with 11 bases between them. CDR3 protein: CASSYGTPSSYEQYF. In DNA, the CDR3 is TGTGCCAGCAGTTACGGAACACCGAGCTCCTACGAGCAGTACTTC.

The CDR3: CASSRNRGEQYF. CDR3 bases: TGTGCCAGCAGTAGAAACAGGGGCGAGCAGTACTTC. This sequence joins TRBV28 and TRBJ2-7, with 7 bases lining up with TRBD1. CDR1 and CDR2 (germline): MDHEN, SYDVKM. J lost 6 bases, V lost 5 bases, and 4 bases had no gene match. The CDR3 spans 12 residues.